This T cell receptor (beta chain) stems from a study of radiotherapy plus CTLA-4 blockade in lung cancer. Study outcomes and limitations: Alongside interferon-beta, early blood T cell clone dynamics were reportedly the best predictor of response. TCR clones originating in tumors grew in number in blood after radiotherapy plus ipilimumab.

The CDR3 is 18 residues long. The germline V gene encodes CDR1 MRHNA and CDR2 SNTAGT. Trimming cost V 4 bases and J 4 bases; bases outside gene matches: 18. A remark on this clone: The target antigen is unknown.

Sequenced by immunoSEQ multiplex PCR; TCRdb stores in-frame clones only, minus some. The table records about 80,000 clones, approximately 86% of them present only once. This sequence joins TRBV6-4 and TRBJ1-2, with 7 bases identical to TRBD1. This specimen was peripheral blood, taken from a patient treated with radiotherapy plus ipilimumab. The source is a human donor with non-small cell lung cancer who had a partial response to radiotherapy plus ipilimumab. In nucleotides, the CDR3 is TGTGCCAGCAGTGCTCCCCACTTCAGACAGGGAGTAGGCTATGGCTACACCTTC. This sequence encodes CASSAPHFRQGVGYGYTF.